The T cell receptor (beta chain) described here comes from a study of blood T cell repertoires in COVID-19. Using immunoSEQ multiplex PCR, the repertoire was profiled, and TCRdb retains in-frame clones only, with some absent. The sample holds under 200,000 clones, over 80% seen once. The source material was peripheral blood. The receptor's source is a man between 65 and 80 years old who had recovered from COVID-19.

CDR3 in DNA: TGTGCCAGCTCACCACTAGGGGGCGAAAACATTCAGTACTTC. This sequence encodes CASSPLGGENIQYF. V usage is TRBV18 and J usage is TRBJ2-4; the match to TRBD1 covers 7 bases. V shed 1 base and J 5 bases; nucleotides not matched to a gene: 2. CDR1 is KGHSH and CDR2 is LQKENI in the germline V gene. The CDR3 loop spans 14 amino acids.